The T cell receptor (beta chain) under discussion was sequenced for a study of T cells in localized non-small cell lung cancer. Study outcomes and limitations: Sequencing was limited to one tumor region, leaving the possibility of heterogeneity open. Uninvolved neighboring lung showed the greatest T cell clonality, exceeding tumor. The appearance of a median roughly 53 of the top 100 tumor clones was seen in adjacent lung.

This clone was recorded once. The antigen is undetermined. Clones were sequenced by immunoSEQ multiplex PCR, and TCRdb holds only the in-frame ones, with some missing. The sample has around 15,000 clones; roughly 85% are singletons. The length of the CDR3 is 12 residues. CDR1 and CDR2 (germline): SGHNT, YYREEE (reference sequence). Trimming removed 0 bases from V and 8 bases from J, with 8 bases in between. The chain joins TRBV5-4 to TRBJ1-2; D remains ambiguous. The sequenced sample was peripheral blood, obtained before any cancer treatment. This clonotype originated in a female donor of 60 years or more with stage I squamous cell lung carcinoma. In DNA form, the CDR3 reads TGTGCCAGCAGCTTGGCTAGTGGGGGCTACACCTTC. Translating gives CASSLASGGYTF.